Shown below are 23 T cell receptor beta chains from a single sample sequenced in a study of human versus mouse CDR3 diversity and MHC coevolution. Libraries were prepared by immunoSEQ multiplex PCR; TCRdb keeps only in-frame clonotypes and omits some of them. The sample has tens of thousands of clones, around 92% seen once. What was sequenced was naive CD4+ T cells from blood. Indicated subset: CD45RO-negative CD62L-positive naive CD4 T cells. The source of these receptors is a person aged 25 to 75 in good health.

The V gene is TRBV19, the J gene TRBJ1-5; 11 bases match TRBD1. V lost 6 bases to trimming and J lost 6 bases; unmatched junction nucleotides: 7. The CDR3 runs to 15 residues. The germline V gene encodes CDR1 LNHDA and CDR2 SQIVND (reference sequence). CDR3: CASSITGTGGQPQHF. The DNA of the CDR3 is TGTGCCAGTAGCATAACCGGGACAGGGGGTCAGCCCCAGCATTTT.

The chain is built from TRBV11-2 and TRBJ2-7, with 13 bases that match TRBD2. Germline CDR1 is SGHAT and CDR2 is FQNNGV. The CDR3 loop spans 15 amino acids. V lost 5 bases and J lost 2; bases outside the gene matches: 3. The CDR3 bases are TGTGCCAGCAGCCTGGGACTAGCGGGAACCTACGAGCAGTACTTC. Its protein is CASSLGLAGTYEQYF. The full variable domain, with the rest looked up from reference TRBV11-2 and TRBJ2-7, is EAGVAQSPRYKIIEKRQSVAFWCNPISGHATLYWYQQILGQGPKLLIQFQNNGVVDDSQLPKDRFSAERLKGVDSTLKIQPAKLEDSAVYLCASSLGLAGTYEQYFGPGTRLTVT.

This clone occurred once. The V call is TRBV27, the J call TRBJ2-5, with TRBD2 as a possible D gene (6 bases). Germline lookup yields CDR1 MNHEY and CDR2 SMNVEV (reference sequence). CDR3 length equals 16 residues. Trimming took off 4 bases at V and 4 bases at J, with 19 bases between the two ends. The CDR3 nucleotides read TGTGCCAGCAGTTCAAGAGGGACTGCCCAGGGAGAGACCCAGTACTTC. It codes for CASSSRGTAQGETQYF.

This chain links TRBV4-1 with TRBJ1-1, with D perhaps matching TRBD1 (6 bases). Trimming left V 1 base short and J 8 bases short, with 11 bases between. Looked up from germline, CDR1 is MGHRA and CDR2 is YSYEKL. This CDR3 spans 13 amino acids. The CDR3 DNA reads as TGCGCCAGCAGCCAAGCGAGGGGACAAGAAGCTTTCTTT. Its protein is CASSQARGQEAFF.

The CDR3 region is CASSIAPEGTEAFF. CDR3 nucleotides: TGTGCCAGTAGTATAGCCCCAGAGGGCACTGAAGCTTTCTTT. This chain connects TRBV19 to TRBJ1-1; the D is unclear. Deletions cut 1 base from V and 4 bases from J, with 10 bases between. Germline loops: CDR1 LNHDA, CDR2 SQIVND (reference sequence). This CDR3 contains 14 residues.

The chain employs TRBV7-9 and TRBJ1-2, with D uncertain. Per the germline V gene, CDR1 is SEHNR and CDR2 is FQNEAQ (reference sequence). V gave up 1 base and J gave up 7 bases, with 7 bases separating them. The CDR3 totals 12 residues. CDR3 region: CASSLESGGYTF. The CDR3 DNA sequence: TGTGCCAGCAGCTTAGAATCAGGTGGCTACACCTTC.

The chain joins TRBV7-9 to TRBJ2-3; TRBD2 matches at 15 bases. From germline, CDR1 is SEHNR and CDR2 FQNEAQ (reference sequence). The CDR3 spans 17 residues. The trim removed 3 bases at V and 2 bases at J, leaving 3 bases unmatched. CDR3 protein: CASSFRTSGRDTDTQYF. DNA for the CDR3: TGTGCCAGCAGCTTCCGGACTAGCGGGAGGGACACAGATACGCAGTATTTT.

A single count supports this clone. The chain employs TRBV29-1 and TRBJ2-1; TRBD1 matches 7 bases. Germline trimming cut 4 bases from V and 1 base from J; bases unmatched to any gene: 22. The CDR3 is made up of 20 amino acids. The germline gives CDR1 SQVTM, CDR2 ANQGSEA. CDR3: CSVGGFNRAGGLASYNEQFF. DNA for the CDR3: TGCAGCGTTGGTGGTTTCAATCGGGCAGGGGGTCTTGCTTCCTACAATGAGCAGTTCTTC.

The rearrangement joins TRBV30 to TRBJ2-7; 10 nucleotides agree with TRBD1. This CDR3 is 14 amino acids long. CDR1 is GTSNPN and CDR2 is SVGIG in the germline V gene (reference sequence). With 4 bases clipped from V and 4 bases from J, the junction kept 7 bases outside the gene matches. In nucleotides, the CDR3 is TGTGCCTGGAACCAGGACAGGGGGGGGTACGAGCAGTACTTC. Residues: CAWNQDRGGYEQYF.

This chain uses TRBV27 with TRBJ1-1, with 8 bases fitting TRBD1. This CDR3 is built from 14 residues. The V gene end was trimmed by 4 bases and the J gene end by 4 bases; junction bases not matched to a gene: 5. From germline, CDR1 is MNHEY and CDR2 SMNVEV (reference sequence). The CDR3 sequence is CASSSTGVITEAFF. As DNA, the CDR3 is TGTGCCAGCAGTTCGACAGGGGTGATCACTGAAGCTTTCTTT.

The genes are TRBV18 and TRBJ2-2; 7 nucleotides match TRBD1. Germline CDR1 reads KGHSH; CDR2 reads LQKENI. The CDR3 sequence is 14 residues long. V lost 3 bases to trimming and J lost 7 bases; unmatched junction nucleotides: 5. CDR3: CASSPTGDHGELFF. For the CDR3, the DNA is TGTGCCAGCTCACCTACAGGGGACCACGGGGAGCTGTTTTTT.

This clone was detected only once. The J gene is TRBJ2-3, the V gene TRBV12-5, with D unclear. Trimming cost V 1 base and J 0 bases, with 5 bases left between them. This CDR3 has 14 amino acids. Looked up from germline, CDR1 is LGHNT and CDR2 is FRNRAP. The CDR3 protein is CASGLATSTDTQYF. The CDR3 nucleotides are TGTGCTAGTGGTTTGGCTACTAGCACAGATACGCAGTATTTT.

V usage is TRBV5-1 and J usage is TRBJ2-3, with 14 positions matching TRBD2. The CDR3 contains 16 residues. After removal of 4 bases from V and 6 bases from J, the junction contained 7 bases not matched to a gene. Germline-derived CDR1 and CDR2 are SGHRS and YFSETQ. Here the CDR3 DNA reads TGCGCCAGCAGCCCAGGGACTAGCGGGAGATCGGATACGCAGTATTTT. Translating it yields CASSPGTSGRSDTQYF.

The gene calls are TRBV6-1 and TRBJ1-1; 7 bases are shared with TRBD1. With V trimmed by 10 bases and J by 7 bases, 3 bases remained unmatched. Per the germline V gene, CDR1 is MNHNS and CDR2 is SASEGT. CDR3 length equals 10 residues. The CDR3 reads CAIRTGEAFF. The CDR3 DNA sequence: TGTGCCATCCGGACAGGTGAAGCTTTCTTT.

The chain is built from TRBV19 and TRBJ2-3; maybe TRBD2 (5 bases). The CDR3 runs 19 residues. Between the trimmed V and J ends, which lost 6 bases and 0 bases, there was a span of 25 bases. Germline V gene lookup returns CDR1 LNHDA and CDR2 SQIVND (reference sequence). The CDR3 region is CASSMVIGTGSPSTDTQYF. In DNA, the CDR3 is TGTGCCAGTAGCATGGTGATAGGAACGGGGTCACCTAGCACAGATACGCAGTATTTT.

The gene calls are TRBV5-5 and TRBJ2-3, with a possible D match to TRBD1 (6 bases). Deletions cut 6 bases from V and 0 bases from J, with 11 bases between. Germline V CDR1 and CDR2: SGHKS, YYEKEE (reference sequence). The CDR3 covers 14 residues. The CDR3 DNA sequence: TGTGCCAGCACCCGGACAGCTAGCACAGATACGCAGTATTTT. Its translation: CASTRTASTDTQYF. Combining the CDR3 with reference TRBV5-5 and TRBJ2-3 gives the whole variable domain DAGVTQSPTHLIKTRGQQVTLRCSPISGHKSVSWYQQVLGQGPQFIFQYYEKEERGRGNFPDRFSARQFPNYSSELNVNALLLGDSALYLCASTRTASTDTQYFGPGTRLTVL.

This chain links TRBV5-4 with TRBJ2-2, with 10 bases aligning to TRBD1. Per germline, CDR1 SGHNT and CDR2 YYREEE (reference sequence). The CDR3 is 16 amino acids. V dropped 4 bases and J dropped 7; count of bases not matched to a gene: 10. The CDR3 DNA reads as TGTGCCAGCAGCCCCGTGGACAGGGGGTTTGTCGGGGAGCTGTTTTTT. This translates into CASSPVDRGFVGELFF.

This CDR3 reads CASSPLGGPETQYF. In DNA form, the CDR3 reads TGTGCCAGCTCACCACTAGGGGGCCCGGAGACCCAGTACTTC. This sequence joins TRBV18 and TRBJ2-5, with 7 bases fitting TRBD1. The germline V gene has CDR1 KGHSH and CDR2 LQKENI. With 1 base clipped from V and 5 bases from J, the junction kept 4 bases outside the gene matches. The CDR3 sequence is 14 residues long.

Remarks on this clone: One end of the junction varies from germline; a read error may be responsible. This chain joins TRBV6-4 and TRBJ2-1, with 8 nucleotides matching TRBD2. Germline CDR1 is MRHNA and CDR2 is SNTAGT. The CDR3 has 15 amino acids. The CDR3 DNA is TGTGCCAGCAGAGTTAGCGGGGCCAGCTCTAATGGGCAGTTCTTC. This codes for CASRVSGASSNGQFF.

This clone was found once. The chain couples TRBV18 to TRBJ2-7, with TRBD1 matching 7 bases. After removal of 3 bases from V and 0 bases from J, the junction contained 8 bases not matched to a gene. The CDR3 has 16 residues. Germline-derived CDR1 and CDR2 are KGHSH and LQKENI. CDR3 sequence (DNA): TGTGCCAGCTCACCCACGACAGGGCAGAACTCCTACGAGCAGTACTTC. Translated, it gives CASSPTTGQNSYEQYF.

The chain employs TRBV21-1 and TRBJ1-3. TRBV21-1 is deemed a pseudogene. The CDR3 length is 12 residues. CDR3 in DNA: TGTGCCAGCAGCAAGGGAGGGGTAACCATATATTTT. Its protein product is CASSKGGVTIYF.

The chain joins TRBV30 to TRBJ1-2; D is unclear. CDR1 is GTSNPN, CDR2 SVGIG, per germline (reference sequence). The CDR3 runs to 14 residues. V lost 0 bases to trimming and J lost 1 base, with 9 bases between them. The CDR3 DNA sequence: TGTGCCTGGAGTGTGGCGGCAGTTAACTATGGCTACACCTTC. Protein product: CAWSVAAVNYGYTF.

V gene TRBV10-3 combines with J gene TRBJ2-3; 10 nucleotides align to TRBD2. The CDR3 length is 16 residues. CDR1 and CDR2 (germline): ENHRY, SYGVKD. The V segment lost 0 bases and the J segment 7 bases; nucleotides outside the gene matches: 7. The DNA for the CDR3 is TGTGCCATCAGTGAGTCTGGGACTAGCGCCCAATATACGCAGTATTTT. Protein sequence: CAISESGTSAQYTQYF.